These T cell receptor beta chains were read from a single sample in a study of cytomegalovirus exposure and HLA in healthy donors. Only in-frame clones appear in the TCRdb table, and some are missing; sequencing was by immunoSEQ multiplex PCR. The sample contains some 160,000 clones, about two thirds of which appear only once. Sequencing was carried out using PBMCs. The receptors here all came from a man aged 35 to 55 in good health and CMV-seronegative. The CDR3 runs from the conserved cysteine through the conserved F or W. A D gene is named only where the DNA matches it firmly. Rows may omit the clone size; those that give it use once, few, many or a size class.

abundance: .
d_gene: .
j_gene: TRBJ2-1
v_gene: TRBV7-2
CDR3nt: TGTGCCAGCAGCCCCCCAGGGTGGGCTGGGGACAATGAGCAGTTCTTC
CDR3aa: CASSPPGWAGDNEQFF

abundance: .
d_gene: .
j_gene: TRBJ2-3
v_gene: TRBV4-3
CDR3nt: TGCGCCAGCAGCCAAGAGGGATTCGCCGGGGGAGATTTAATCACAGATACGCAGTATTTT
CDR3aa: CASSQEGFAGGDLITDTQYF

abundance: .
d_gene: TRBD1
j_gene: TRBJ1-1
v_gene: TRBV7-3
CDR3nt: TGTGCCAGCAGCCCCAGGGGGCCTATTTCGACGAACACTGAAGCTTTCTTT
CDR3aa: CASSPRGPISTNTEAFF

abundance: once
d_gene: TRBD2
j_gene: TRBJ2-3
v_gene: TRBV7-9
CDR3nt: TGTGCCAGCAGCTTAGAGGGGACTAGCGGGGGAGATACGCAGTATTTT
CDR3aa: CASSLEGTSGGDTQYF

abundance: .
d_gene: TRBD2
j_gene: TRBJ2-1
v_gene: TRBV6-6
CDR3nt: TGTGCCAGCAGTTACCAGGCTAGCGGGTTCTTCTTC
CDR3aa: CASSYQASGFFF

abundance: .
d_gene: .
j_gene: TRBJ2-7
v_gene: TRBV21-1
CDR3nt: TGTGCCAGCAGCAAAGGGGGGCAGGGCTACGAGCAGTACTTC
CDR3aa: CASSKGGQGYEQYF

abundance: .
d_gene: .
j_gene: TRBJ2-7
v_gene: TRBV4-1
CDR3nt: TGCGCCAGCAGCCAGATTGGGGGCCGCCCCTACGAGCAGTACTTC
CDR3aa: CASSQIGGRPYEQYF

abundance: few
d_gene: .
j_gene: TRBJ2-7
v_gene: TRBV6-5
CDR3nt: TGTGCCAGCAGTCAGGGCAGCTCTTACGAGCAGTACTTC
CDR3aa: CASSQGSSYEQYF

abundance: .
d_gene: .
j_gene: TRBJ1-6
v_gene: TRBV2
CDR3nt: TGTGCCAGCAGGGGCCTCGGGGGGAATTCACCCCTCCACTTT
CDR3aa: CASRGLGGNSPLHF

abundance: .
d_gene: TRBD1
j_gene: TRBJ2-7
v_gene: TRBV2
CDR3nt: TGTGCCAGCAGGAGGGGACAGCGTCCATTATACGAGCAGTACTTC
CDR3aa: CASRRGQRPLYEQYF

abundance: .
d_gene: .
j_gene: TRBJ2-2
v_gene: TRBV19
CDR3nt: TGTGCCAGTAATCCGGGAGACACCGGGGAGCTGTTTTTT
CDR3aa: CASNPGDTGELFF

abundance: .
d_gene: .
j_gene: TRBJ2-7
v_gene: TRBV4-1
CDR3nt: TGCGCCAGCAGCCAAGAGCCAGGTGTAACCTACGAGCAGTACTTC
CDR3aa: CASSQEPGVTYEQYF

abundance: few
d_gene: .
j_gene: TRBJ1-6
v_gene: TRBV6-5
CDR3nt: TGTGCCAGCAGTTCTGGACAGTTCCTTTCGGGCCTCAACTTT
CDR3aa: CASSSGQFLSGLNF

abundance: few
d_gene: .
j_gene: TRBJ2-7
v_gene: TRBV4-1
CDR3nt: TGCGCCAGCAGCCAGGTTTGGAGCCGGGGGTACGAGCAGTACTTC
CDR3aa: CASSQVWSRGYEQYF

abundance: .
d_gene: .
j_gene: TRBJ1-2
v_gene: TRBV4-2
CDR3nt: TGTGCCAGCAGCCAAGATTTACAGTCGGTGAGCATCATCTATGGCTACACCTTC
CDR3aa: CASSQDLQSVSIIYGYTF

abundance: .
d_gene: TRBD1
j_gene: TRBJ1-4
v_gene: TRBV2
CDR3nt: TGTGCCAGCAGTGCGACCGGGACAGGGGAGGAAAAACTGTTTTTT
CDR3aa: CASSATGTGEEKLFF

abundance: .
d_gene: TRBD2
j_gene: TRBJ2-3
v_gene: TRBV19
CDR3nt: TGTGCCAGTAGTATAGATTATGGATCGAGCGGGAGGGCCTCAGGTACGCAGTATTTT
CDR3aa: CASSIDYGSSGRASGTQYF

abundance: .
d_gene: .
j_gene: TRBJ2-3
v_gene: TRBV5-1
CDR3nt: TGCGCCAGCAGCTTGGACTGGACAGATACGCAGTATTTT
CDR3aa: CASSLDWTDTQYF

abundance: .
d_gene: TRBD1
j_gene: TRBJ1-2
v_gene: TRBV5-6
CDR3nt: TGTGCCAGCAGCTTGGCCGGACAGGGGCATGGCTACACCTTC
CDR3aa: CASSLAGQGHGYTF

abundance: .
d_gene: TRBD2
j_gene: TRBJ2-3
v_gene: TRBV6-1
CDR3nt: TGTGCCAGCAGGGGGTGGCGGGGGAGCACAGATACGCAGTATTTT
CDR3aa: CASRGWRGSTDTQYF

abundance: .
d_gene: .
j_gene: TRBJ1-2
v_gene: TRBV19
CDR3nt: TGTGCCAGTACAGAAACAGGGTCCTATGGCTACACCTTC
CDR3aa: CASTETGSYGYTF

abundance: .
d_gene: .
j_gene: TRBJ1-5
v_gene: TRBV5-8
CDR3nt: TGTGCCAGCAGCTACCGGGGGATCAATCAGCCCCAGCATTTT
CDR3aa: CASSYRGINQPQHF

abundance: .
d_gene: .
j_gene: TRBJ1-2
v_gene: TRBV5-6
CDR3nt: TGTGCCAGCAGCTTGGCGTATGGCTACACCTTC
CDR3aa: CASSLAYGYTF

abundance: .
d_gene: .
j_gene: TRBJ1-3
v_gene: TRBV10-3
CDR3nt: TGTGCCATCAGTGGCGGTGACTTCGGGGGAAACACCATATATTTT
CDR3aa: CAISGGDFGGNTIYF

abundance: .
d_gene: TRBD1
j_gene: TRBJ1-1
v_gene: TRBV7-9
CDR3nt: TGTGCCAGCAGCTTCGGGACAGGGTTCACTGAAGCTTTCTTT
CDR3aa: CASSFGTGFTEAFF

abundance: .
d_gene: TRBD2
j_gene: TRBJ2-1
v_gene: TRBV10-1
CDR3nt: TGCGCCAGCAGCGGGACTAGCGGTCTGGCTTACAATGAGCAGTTCTTC
CDR3aa: CASSGTSGLAYNEQFF

abundance: .
d_gene: TRBD2
j_gene: TRBJ2-3
v_gene: TRBV5-1
CDR3nt: TGCGCCAGCAGCTTGTCCCGGGGGGGCACAGATACGCAGTATTTT
CDR3aa: CASSLSRGGTDTQYF

abundance: .
d_gene: TRBD1
j_gene: TRBJ1-1
v_gene: TRBV7-6
CDR3nt: TGTGCCAGCAGCTGGACAGGGGGCACTGAAGCTTTCTTT
CDR3aa: CASSWTGGTEAFF

abundance: .
d_gene: .
j_gene: TRBJ1-4
v_gene: TRBV19
CDR3nt: TGTGCCAGTACCCAACGGGGGGGGCCGGGAGAAAAACTGTTTTTT
CDR3aa: CASTQRGGPGEKLFF

abundance: .
d_gene: .
j_gene: TRBJ2-7
v_gene: TRBV6-5
CDR3nt: TGTGCCAGCAGCAGTATCCACGAGCAGTACTTC
CDR3aa: CASSSIHEQYF

abundance: few
d_gene: .
j_gene: TRBJ1-3
v_gene: TRBV9
CDR3nt: TGTGCCAGCAGCTCTTCCGTCTCCGGAAACACCATATATTTT
CDR3aa: CASSSSVSGNTIYF

abundance: .
d_gene: TRBD1
j_gene: TRBJ1-2
v_gene: TRBV5-1
CDR3nt: TGCGCCAGCAGCTTGTTACGTCCCGGGACAGCCTATGGCTACACCTTC
CDR3aa: CASSLLRPGTAYGYTF

abundance: .
d_gene: TRBD2
j_gene: TRBJ2-3
v_gene: TRBV28
CDR3nt: TGTGCCACGCGGACTAGCGGGAGTCATACGCAGTATTTT
CDR3aa: CATRTSGSHTQYF

abundance: once
d_gene: .
j_gene: TRBJ2-7
v_gene: TRBV5-1
CDR3nt: TGCGCCAGCAGCTTGGAATTCGGTGCGGGTCTTAGCTCCTACGAGCAGTACTTC
CDR3aa: CASSLEFGAGLSSYEQYF

abundance: few
d_gene: .
j_gene: TRBJ1-2
v_gene: TRBV10-2
CDR3nt: TGCGCCAGCAGTGAGTTCTTCCTCCCGGGGAGAGGTGGCTACACCTTC
CDR3aa: CASSEFFLPGRGGYTF

abundance: .
d_gene: .
j_gene: TRBJ2-2
v_gene: TRBV5-1
CDR3nt: TGCGCCAGCAGCTTCACAGGGTTCGGCACCGGGGAGCTGTTTTTT
CDR3aa: CASSFTGFGTGELFF

abundance: .
d_gene: .
j_gene: TRBJ1-2
v_gene: TRBV5-1
CDR3nt: TGCGCCAGCAGCTTGGCAGGCCTGGAAGGCTACACCTTC
CDR3aa: CASSLAGLEGYTF

abundance: .
d_gene: .
j_gene: TRBJ2-7
v_gene: TRBV2
CDR3nt: TGTGCCAGCAGTGAAAGGGGGTGGGACACCCCCTACGAGCAGTACTTC
CDR3aa: CASSERGWDTPYEQYF

abundance: few
d_gene: .
j_gene: TRBJ1-2
v_gene: TRBV4-1
CDR3nt: TGCGCCAGCAGTGAGTCTCCCAGCGACTATGGCTACACCTTC
CDR3aa: CASSESPSDYGYTF

abundance: .
d_gene: TRBD1
j_gene: TRBJ1-2
v_gene: TRBV6-1
CDR3nt: TGTGCCAGCATTGCAGGGGGCGAATTCAGTGGCTACACCTTC
CDR3aa: CASIAGGEFSGYTF

abundance: .
d_gene: .
j_gene: TRBJ1-1
v_gene: TRBV21-1
CDR3nt: TGTGCCAGCATCACAGGGGCCAGAGGCGCTGAAGCTTTCTTT
CDR3aa: CASITGARGAEAFF

abundance: .
d_gene: TRBD1
j_gene: TRBJ1-4
v_gene: TRBV28
CDR3nt: TGTGCCAGCAGGGGGACAGGTACTAATGAAAAACTGTTTTTT
CDR3aa: CASRGTGTNEKLFF

abundance: .
d_gene: TRBD1
j_gene: TRBJ1-6
v_gene: TRBV2
CDR3nt: TGTGCCAGCAGTGGACAGGGCCTTCGGTCACCCCTCCACTTT
CDR3aa: CASSGQGLRSPLHF

abundance: .
d_gene: TRBD1
j_gene: TRBJ1-6
v_gene: TRBV5-1
CDR3nt: TGCGCCAGCAGCCGGACAGGGGATTATTCACCCCTCAACTTT
CDR3aa: CASSRTGDYSPLNF

abundance: .
d_gene: TRBD1
j_gene: TRBJ2-7
v_gene: TRBV27
CDR3nt: TGTGCCAGCAGTTCCTGGACAGGCCGCTACGAGCAGTACTTC
CDR3aa: CASSSWTGRYEQYF

abundance: .
d_gene: .
j_gene: TRBJ2-5
v_gene: TRBV7-2
CDR3nt: TGTGCCAGCAGCAGTGCTAGCAGCGAGACCCAGTACTTC
CDR3aa: CASSSASSETQYF

abundance: .
d_gene: TRBD2
j_gene: TRBJ2-2
v_gene: TRBV29-1
CDR3nt: TGCAGCGTTGCTTCCCGGACTAGCGGGGGGCCGCTCACCGGGGAGCTGTTTTTT
CDR3aa: CSVASRTSGGPLTGELFF

abundance: .
d_gene: TRBD1
j_gene: TRBJ2-6
v_gene: TRBV23-1
CDR3nt: TGCGCCAGCAGTCACAAGACGAGGGGGCTTCCCCTCTCTGGGGCCAACGTCCTGACTTTC
CDR3aa: CASSHKTRGLPLSGANVLTF

abundance: .
d_gene: TRBD2
j_gene: TRBJ2-1
v_gene: TRBV7-8
CDR3nt: TGTGCCAGCAGCTTCGAACTAGCGGGTTACAATGAGCAGTTCTTC
CDR3aa: CASSFELAGYNEQFF

abundance: .
d_gene: .
j_gene: TRBJ1-5
v_gene: TRBV2
CDR3nt: TGTGCCAGCGGGGAGAACTATAGCAATCAGCCCCAGCATTTT
CDR3aa: CASGENYSNQPQHF

abundance: .
d_gene: TRBD1
j_gene: TRBJ2-7
v_gene: TRBV6-6
CDR3nt: TGTGCCAGCAGTTACGGGACAGTACGGAACGAGCAGTACTTC
CDR3aa: CASSYGTVRNEQYF

abundance: .
d_gene: .
j_gene: TRBJ2-5
v_gene: TRBV7-9
CDR3nt: TGTGCCAGCAGCTTATATGGGAGTAATCGGGAGACCCAGTACTTC
CDR3aa: CASSLYGSNRETQYF

abundance: .
d_gene: TRBD1
j_gene: TRBJ1-1
v_gene: TRBV6-1
CDR3nt: TGTGCCAGCATAGGGACAGCGATTGGTGTTAAAGGAGCTTTCTTT
CDR3aa: CASIGTAIGVKGAFF

abundance: .
d_gene: TRBD1
j_gene: TRBJ1-6
v_gene: TRBV6-6
CDR3nt: TGTGCCAGCAGCCACCGGGACAGGGATAATTCACCCCTCCACTTT
CDR3aa: CASSHRDRDNSPLHF

abundance: .
d_gene: .
j_gene: TRBJ1-1
v_gene: TRBV4-2
CDR3nt: TGTGCCAGCAGCCCCCTTGGAGCGAACACTGAAGCTTTCTTT
CDR3aa: CASSPLGANTEAFF

abundance: .
d_gene: TRBD2
j_gene: TRBJ2-7
v_gene: TRBV30
CDR3nt: TGTGCCACAACCTGGGCGGGAGGGCCGTACGAGCAGTACTTC
CDR3aa: CATTWAGGPYEQYF

abundance: .
d_gene: .
j_gene: TRBJ2-5
v_gene: TRBV18
CDR3nt: TGTGCCAGCTCGCCAACTACAGGAGTCCAAGAGACCCAGTACTTC
CDR3aa: CASSPTTGVQETQYF

abundance: .
d_gene: TRBD1
j_gene: TRBJ1-1
v_gene: TRBV2
CDR3nt: TGTGCCAGCAAAGTCCGGGACAGCTACACTGAAGCTTTCTTT
CDR3aa: CASKVRDSYTEAFF

abundance: .
d_gene: .
j_gene: TRBJ2-7
v_gene: TRBV5-5
CDR3nt: TGTGCCAGCAGCTTGCTTAGAAACAGGGCCAGTCGAAGCTACGAGCAGTACTTC
CDR3aa: CASSLLRNRASRSYEQYF

abundance: .
d_gene: TRBD2
j_gene: TRBJ2-1
v_gene: TRBV7-3
CDR3nt: TGTGCCAGCAGCTTTCAAGCGGGGGGGTACAATGAGCAGTTCTTC
CDR3aa: CASSFQAGGYNEQFF